This entry features one TCR beta chain sequence. Its antigen is undetermined. The junction shows a germline mismatch at one end, possibly a read error. Germline-derived CDR1 and CDR2 are SNHLY and FYNNEI. CDR3 length equals 15 residues. The data were taken from a study of glioma-infiltrating T cells. Overall study findings and caveats: Only very few CDR3 sequences appeared in both tissue and blood. Tissue-blood divergence was below expectation in non-neoplastic patients, above in gliomas.

The iRepertoire nested amplicon-rescue multiplex PCR amplified TCR alpha and beta CDR3s from RNA. One-step reverse transcription and amplification started from roughly 100-400 ng of tissue mRNA or PBMC total RNA. TCRdb analysed the multiplex PCR reads with MiXCR anew, one entry per CDR3 protein. The data contain approximately 90,000 distinct CDR3 sequences, 20% to 25% of them singletons. The sequence was collected from a human donor with low-grade glioma or glioblastoma, undergoing nonglioma brain surgery, or in good health (not recorded which). The rearrangement links TRBV2 to TRBJ2-3; possibly TRBD1 or TRBD2 for D (6 bases each). The sample consisted of glioma tissue, nonneoplastic brain tissue, or PBMCs (not recorded which). In DNA, the CDR3 is TGTGCCGGCAGTGGGGAGAGGGGGGTCGCAGATACGCAGTATTTT. Translated: CAGSGERGVADTQYF.